These 26 T cell receptor beta chains came from one sample sequenced in a study of regulatory T cells in long-lasting Graves disease. Time point defined: newly diagnosed GD, antithyroid drugs for less than 3 months. Generation of the TCR library employed RNA extracted from PBMCs. TCR beta libraries were built with iRepertoire HTBI primers and Arm-PCR of CDR3 regions. One entry per CDR3 protein results from TCRdb running MiXCR on the multiplex PCR reads. The table has about 430,000 distinct CDR3 sequences, approximately 15% seen once. This same sample was also part of a study on T cells in Graves' hyperthyroidism and ophthalmopathy.

This specimen was peripheral blood mononuclear cells (PBMCs), taken at new diagnosis, from a patient treated with antithyroid drugs. The receptor source for this set is a woman aged 35 to 49 with Graves disease.

The chain combines TRBV6-2 or TRBV6-3 with TRBJ2-3; D is possibly TRBD2 (6 bases). This CDR3 region has 15 residues. Trimming took 5 bases from V and 2 from J, leaving 14 bases between them. From germline, CDR1 is MNHEY and CDR2 SVGEGT. CDR3 loop: CASSERAGSTDTQYF. The CDR3 nucleotides are TGTGCCAGCAGTGAGAGAGCGGGCTCCACAGATACGCAGTATTTT.

V usage is TRBV12-5 and J usage is TRBJ2-1; 7 positions agree with TRBD1. Per germline, CDR1 LGHNT and CDR2 FRNRAP. The CDR3 sequence is 17 residues long. Unmatched junction bases numbered 9, after V lost 4 bases and J lost 0 bases. CDR3 amino acids: CASGSTGVIGSYNEQFF. The CDR3 DNA follows: TGTGCTAGTGGTTCCACAGGGGTTATAGGCTCCTACAATGAGCAGTTCTTC.

This chain joins TRBV6-1 and TRBJ2-3; D is possibly TRBD2 (6 bases). Trimming cost V 6 bases and J 2 bases, with 18 bases left between them. From germline, CDR1 is MNHNS and CDR2 SASEGT. The length of the CDR3 is 16 residues. The CDR3: CASRLRDLPDTDTQYF. The CDR3 DNA reads as TGTGCCAGCAGGCTCCGGGACTTACCAGACACAGATACGCAGTATTTT.

Ten or more counts support this clonotype. The J gene is TRBJ2-1, the V gene TRBV20-1; 10 nucleotides line up with TRBD1. V trimming: 4 bases; J trimming: 0 bases; junction bases outside the gene matches: 12. The CDR3 covers 18 residues. Per germline, CDR1 DFQATT and CDR2 SNEGSKA (reference sequence). The CDR3 loop is CSATPGTGALGSYNEQFF. In nucleotides, the CDR3 is TGCAGTGCTACCCCCGGGACAGGGGCGCTGGGCTCCTACAATGAGCAGTTCTTC.

The J gene is TRBJ1-2, the V gene TRBV5-8, with a weak D call TRBD1 (6 bases). V gave up 0 bases and J gave up 4 bases, with 10 bases separating them. The V gene's germline CDR1 is SGHTS and CDR2 YDEGEE. The CDR3 has 14 residues. Here the CDR3 reads CASSLADSSYGYTF. CDR3 sequence (DNA): TGTGCCAGCAGCTTGGCGGACAGCTCCTATGGCTACACCTTC.

The sample holds many counts of this clonotype. The CDR3 region is CASSLSPGTGNTEAFF. CDR3 coding DNA: TGTGCCAGCAGCTTAAGTCCCGGGACAGGGAACACTGAAGCTTTCTTT. The chain employs TRBV7-9 and TRBJ1-1, with 8 positions matching TRBD1. J was trimmed by 1 base and V by 2 bases; bases with no gene match: 6. Germline CDR1 reads SEHNR; CDR2 reads FQNEAQ (reference sequence). This CDR3 contains 16 residues.

The chain is built from TRBV7-9 and TRBJ2-3; D ambiguous. The CDR3 loop spans 13 amino acids. Germline V gene data show CDR1 as SEHNR and CDR2 as FQNEAQ (reference sequence). V shed 1 base and J shed 6 bases, with 8 bases lying between them. CDR3 sequence reads: CASSLENGDTQYF. The CDR3 DNA reads as TGTGCCAGCAGCTTAGAGAACGGGGATACGCAGTATTTT.

The table lists this clonotype with many counts. This sequence joins TRBV11-2 and TRBJ2-1; the match to TRBD1 covers 9 bases. V shed 3 bases and J 7 bases; nucleotides not matched to a gene: 4. This CDR3 is built from 14 residues. Germline V gene data show CDR1 as SGHAT and CDR2 as FQNNGV. CDR3 in amino acids: CASSFLTGGNEQFF. Written as DNA, the CDR3 is TGTGCCAGCAGCTTTCTGACAGGGGGTAATGAGCAGTTCTTC.

This clonotype was recorded many times. The V and J genes are TRBV3-1 and TRBJ2-1; 14 nucleotides line up with TRBD2. J gave up 7 bases and V 6 bases, and 11 bases lay outside the gene matches. CDR1 LGHDT and CDR2 YNNKEL come from the germline V gene (reference sequence). This CDR3 has 17 residues. CDR3: CASSPAGLAGVRNEQFF. The CDR3 region has the DNA TGTGCCAGCAGTCCGGCGGGACTAGCGGGAGTTAGGAATGAGCAGTTCTTC.

This clonotype was counted ten times or more. The chain couples TRBV10-3 to TRBJ1-1, with a possible D match to TRBD1 (5 bases). The CDR3 consists of 13 residues. The germline V gene has CDR1 ENHRY and CDR2 SYGVKD. Between the trimmed V and J ends, which lost 7 bases and 10 bases, there was a span of 19 bases. The CDR3 coding sequence is TGTGCCATCACCGACGACAGCCCCTTTAGAGCTTTCTTT. It codes for CAITDDSPFRAFF.

This clonotype showed up many times. The rearrangement links TRBV6-2 or TRBV6-3 to TRBJ1-1; TRBD1 aligns across 7 bases. This CDR3 spans 15 amino acids. Germline assignment: CDR1 MNHEY and CDR2 SVGEGT. Unmatched junction bases numbered 12, after V lost 10 bases and J lost 1 base. For the CDR3, the DNA is TGTGCCATCCTACCCACAGGGGCACCGAACACTGAAGCTTTCTTT. Encoded protein: CAILPTGAPNTEAFF.

This clonotype was observed many times. In DNA, the CDR3 is TGTGCCAGTAGTGTGGACAGGGCGTACTATGGCTACACCTTC. Protein sequence: CASSVDRAYYGYTF. V is TRBV19 and J is TRBJ1-2, with 8 bases fitting TRBD1. The germline V gene has CDR1 LNHDA and CDR2 SQIVND (reference sequence). Trimming took 5 bases from V and 3 from J; bases not matched to a gene: 5. This CDR3 comprises 14 residues. Looking up the rest from reference TRBV19 and TRBJ1-2 gives the full variable domain: DGGITQSPKYLFRKEGQNVTLSCEQNLNHDAMYWYRQDPGQGLRLIYYSQIVNDFQKGDIAEGYSVSREKKESFPLTVTSAQKNPTAFYLCASSVDRAYYGYTFGSGTRLTVV.

This clonotype was seen ten or more times. The chain joins TRBV28 to TRBJ1-5; 9 positions agree with TRBD1. This CDR3 is built from 17 residues. Looked up from germline, CDR1 is MDHEN and CDR2 is SYDVKM. Losses at the gene ends were 5 bases for V and 2 bases for J; bases not matched to a gene: 10. CDR3 region: CASSGDRDVIRNQPQHF. CDR3 bases: TGTGCCAGCAGTGGGGACAGGGACGTGATACGCAATCAGCCCCAGCATTTT.

A few counts support this clonotype. The genes are TRBV11-3 and TRBJ2-4; TRBD1 agrees at 9 bases. V was pared by 7 bases and J by 15 bases, with 10 bases of the junction left unmatched. Germline-derived CDR1 and CDR2 are SGHNT and YENEEA. CDR3 length equals 12 residues. CDR3 in amino acids: CASKGQGLVLYF. The CDR3 bases are TGTGCCAGCAAGGGACAGGGCCTTGTTTTGTACTTC.

This clonotype appeared many times. The rearrangement links TRBV7-2 to TRBJ2-7, with unresolved D. The CDR3 is 12 amino acids. CDR1 is SGHTA and CDR2 is FQGNSA in the germline V gene. Trimming removed 4 bases from V and 5 bases from J, with 9 bases in between. CDR3 residues: CASSSQRHEQYF. The CDR3 nucleotides are TGTGCCAGCAGCTCGCAAAGGCACGAGCAGTACTTC.

The sample holds many counts of this clonotype. The rearrangement uses TRBV5-1 and TRBJ2-5; 15 nucleotides align to TRBD2. The CDR3 is 15 residues long. Germline V gene data show CDR1 as SGHRS and CDR2 as YFSETQ. Trimming cost V 3 bases and J 4 bases; bases outside gene matches: 1. CDR3 sequence: CASSSGLAGGETQYF. The CDR3 DNA sequence: TGCGCCAGCAGCTCGGGACTAGCGGGAGGAGAGACCCAGTACTTC.

This clonotype was seen a handful of times. The junction shows a germline mismatch at one end, possibly a read error. The rearrangement joins TRBV18 to TRBJ2-3; D is unresolved. This CDR3 contains 13 residues. The germline V gene has CDR1 KGHSH and CDR2 LQKENI. DNA of the CDR3: TGTGCCAGCTCACGAGCAAGCTCCGATATGCAGTATTTT. As protein: CASSRASSDMQYF.

This clonotype was seen repeatedly, ten times or more. The chain combines TRBV11-2 with TRBJ2-1, with D perhaps TRBD1 or TRBD2 (5 bases each). The CDR3 is 16 amino acids. Germline CDR1 is SGHAT and CDR2 is FQNNGV. With 2 bases removed from V and 1 base from J, the gap between germline ends came to 12 bases. The CDR3 bases are TGTGCCAGCAGCTTATCAGGGAGTATGTCCTACAATGAGCAGTTCTTC. Translated: CASSLSGSMSYNEQFF.

The rearrangement links TRBV6-5 to TRBJ1-1; possible D gene TRBD1, 5 bases. The germline V and J ends were trimmed by 2 bases and 1 base, with 14 bases remaining between them. The CDR3 length is 16 residues. The germline CDR1 and CDR2 sequences are MNHEY and SVGAGI. CDR3 in DNA: TGTGCCAGCAGTTACGCTGCGGGGCAGGAGAACACTGAAGCTTTCTTT. The encoded protein is CASSYAAGQENTEAFF.

This clonotype was observed a handful of times. The gene calls are TRBV3-1 and TRBJ2-7, with 7 bases aligning to TRBD2. There are 15 residues in the CDR3. CDR1 is LGHDT, CDR2 YNNKEL, per germline (reference sequence). The V gene end was trimmed by 4 bases and the J gene end by 0 bases; junction bases not matched to a gene: 6. The CDR3 nucleotides read TGTGCCAGCAGCCCTATAGCGGGTCACTCCTACGAGCAGTACTTC. It codes for CASSPIAGHSYEQYF.

This clonotype was observed a handful of times. This chain joins TRBV6-1 and TRBJ2-7; D is ambiguous. V lost 6 bases and J lost 5, with 14 bases in between. This CDR3 region has 13 residues. The germline CDR1 and CDR2 sequences are MNHNS and SASEGT. CDR3 sequence (DNA): TGTGCCAGCAGGGGCCTGAGTCTAAACGAGCAGTACTTC. Translated, it gives CASRGLSLNEQYF.

In its sample, this clonotype was seen many times. The chain combines TRBV11-3 with TRBJ1-1; D not resolved. This CDR3 spans 11 amino acids. CDR1 and CDR2 (germline): SGHNT, YENEEA. Trimming pared 2 bases from V and 9 bases from J, leaving 7 bases between. In DNA form, the CDR3 reads TGTGCCAGCAGCTTACGGGCCCAAGCTTTCTTT. Amino acids: CASSLRAQAFF.

This clonotype was recorded a few times. The rearrangement links TRBV28 to TRBJ1-6; D is ambiguous. The CDR3 totals 15 residues. Trimming left V 2 bases short and J 9 bases short, with 14 bases between. Germline lookup yields CDR1 MDHEN and CDR2 SYDVKM. Here the CDR3 DNA reads TGTGCCAGCAGTTTACTCGTTGTCCGTGGTTCACCCCTCCACTTT. This sequence encodes CASSLLVVRGSPLHF.

The chain joins TRBV5-5 to TRBJ2-6, with D perhaps given as TRBD1 or TRBD2 (5 bases each). The V end lost 4 bases, the J end lost 0 bases, and 14 bases lay between the germline ends. CDR3 size: 17 residues. From germline, CDR1 is SGHKS and CDR2 YYEKEE (reference sequence). The CDR3 protein is CASSQLAGTSGANVLTF. CDR3 in DNA: TGTGCCAGCAGCCAGTTGGCAGGGACCTCTGGGGCCAACGTCCTGACTTTC.

To note about this clonotype: The CDR3 does not end in the conserved phenylalanine or tryptophan, so this is likely a read error. The genes are TRBV29-1 and TRBJ1-2; tentatively, D is TRBD1 (6 bases). Germline V gives CDR1 SQVTM, CDR2 ANQGSEA. V lost 6 bases, J lost 5 bases, and 10 bases lay in between. The CDR3 has 11 amino acids. This CDR3 reads CSVQGSYGYTL. CDR3 nucleotide sequence: TGCAGCGTACAGGGAAGTTATGGCTACACCTTG.

The sample holds many counts of this clonotype. The genes are TRBV20-1 and TRBJ2-3; 8 bases line up with TRBD2. Trimming took 3 bases from V and 5 from J; bases not matched to a gene: 1. The CDR3 has 12 amino acids. Germline CDR1 reads DFQATT; CDR2 reads SNEGSKA (reference sequence). The CDR3 sequence is CSASREGDTQYF. DNA for the CDR3: TGCAGTGCTAGTCGGGAGGGAGATACGCAGTATTTT.